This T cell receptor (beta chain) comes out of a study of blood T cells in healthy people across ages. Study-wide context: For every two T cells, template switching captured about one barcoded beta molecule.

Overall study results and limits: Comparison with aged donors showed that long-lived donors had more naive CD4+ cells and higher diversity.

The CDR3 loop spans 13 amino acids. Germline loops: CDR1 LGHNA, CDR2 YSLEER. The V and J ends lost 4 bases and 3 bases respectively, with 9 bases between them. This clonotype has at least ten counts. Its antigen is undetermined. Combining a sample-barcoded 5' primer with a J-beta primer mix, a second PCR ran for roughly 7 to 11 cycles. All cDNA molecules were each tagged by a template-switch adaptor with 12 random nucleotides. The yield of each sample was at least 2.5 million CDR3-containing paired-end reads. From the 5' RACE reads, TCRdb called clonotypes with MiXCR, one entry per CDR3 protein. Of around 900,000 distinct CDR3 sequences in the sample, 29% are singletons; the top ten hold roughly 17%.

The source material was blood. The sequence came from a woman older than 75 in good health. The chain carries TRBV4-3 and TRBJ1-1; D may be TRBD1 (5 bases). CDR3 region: CASSRQSDTEAFF. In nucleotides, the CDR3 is TGCGCCAGCAGCCGACAGTCGGACACTGAAGCTTTCTTT.